This T cell receptor (beta chain) was sequenced during a study of T cell responses to AZD1222 COVID-19 vaccine (dated by TCRdb to about 2021). Looking at the study overall: AZD1222 recipients whose second dose came at about 4 weeks and those whose second dose came at about 12 weeks were combined into one group, since spike-specific TCR depth and breadth did not differ between the two schedules. A total of more than 230 trial participants underwent TCR sequencing, of whom 207 had received two doses of AZD1222 and around 25 had received two doses of the MenACWY control vaccine. Trial participants were enrolled into age subgroups of 18-55, 56-69 and 70-plus years, which contained about 150, 27 and 61 TCR-sequenced participants, respectively.

The CDR3 holds 13 amino acids from the cysteine to the phenylalanine. Kept here is only the CDR3 DNA, which spans 39 bases and is read in frame from base 1. CDR1 MRHNA and CDR2 SNTAGT are derived from the germline V gene. At the junction V is shortened by 3 bases and J by 9 bases, with 12 bases in between. The meaning of the sample's time point label: baseline before first vaccination. Samples from vaccinated people were obtained from the UK trials COV001 and COV002, which included a single-blind randomized controlled phase 2/3 trial of AZD1222 (ChAdOx1 nCoV-19) in healthy adults. For TCRbeta chain sequencing, PBMC samples were collected from trial participants at day 0 and at day 28 after the second dose. What the study reported, not specific to this receptor: Because no day 14 peak-response samples were available, the repertoires could be characterized only after the peak T cell response. Participants were mostly white British, with more females than males. The authors suggested clonal diversity may have been underestimated. Reportedly, close to half of the unique spike-specific TCRs recognized epitopes lying outside the regions that are mutated in the B.1.351 and B.1.1.7 variants. Conclusions about previously exposed vaccinees are limited because only 5 or 6 AZD1222 recipients were SARS-CoV-2 seropositive at baseline. CD4 TCRs associated with the vaccine covered the entire spike protein, and the dominant responses were in regions 160-218 and 743-854. After two AZD1222 doses, both the breadth and the depth of spike-specific TCRs were significantly higher than at day 0 and than in MenACWY recipients. In the small 56-69-year group, the increase in depth fell short of significance, most likely because of low power.

On this clone: What antigen it recognizes has not been identified. Per-base quality was not reported, and no clone a single base away is much larger than it.

The CDR3 regions of human TCRbeta chains were subjected to immunosequencing. The paper's processing steps were these. TCRs in the repertoires were matched against a reference library of SARS-CoV-2-specific TCRs that had been generated with the MIRA antigen-specificity platform. Breadth was defined as the fraction of unique TCRs that were SARS-CoV-2-associated, and depth was defined as the fraction of total T cells that were SARS-CoV-2-associated. Using the MIRA data, each spike-specific TCR was mapped to the spike region that the TCR reacts to and placed in a CD4 or CD8 class. Log10-transformed breadth and depth values were compared by one-way ANOVA with Sidak's multiple comparisons tests. The immuneACCESS repertoire file appears here via TCRdb, limited to in-frame rearrangements. These files lack a portion of the clones; in checked studies, under half of the deficit traces to unresolved V genes, and the cause of the others is not known. The DNA was the basis for D and trimming; V, J and clone size are from that table. The sample includes approximately 110,000 clones, with 88% observed a single time. 4.4% of the sample lies in the top ten.

This receptor was obtained from an adult in good health. This sequence uses TRBV6-4 and TRBJ2-1; the D gene may be TRBD1 or TRBD2, since each aligns over 5 bases. Sequenced here: peripheral blood, sampled on day 0 of AZD1222 vaccination. The DNA is TGTGCCAGCAGTGAAGGTGGGGGTGTTGAGCAGTTCTTC. Its protein is CASSEGGGVEQFF.